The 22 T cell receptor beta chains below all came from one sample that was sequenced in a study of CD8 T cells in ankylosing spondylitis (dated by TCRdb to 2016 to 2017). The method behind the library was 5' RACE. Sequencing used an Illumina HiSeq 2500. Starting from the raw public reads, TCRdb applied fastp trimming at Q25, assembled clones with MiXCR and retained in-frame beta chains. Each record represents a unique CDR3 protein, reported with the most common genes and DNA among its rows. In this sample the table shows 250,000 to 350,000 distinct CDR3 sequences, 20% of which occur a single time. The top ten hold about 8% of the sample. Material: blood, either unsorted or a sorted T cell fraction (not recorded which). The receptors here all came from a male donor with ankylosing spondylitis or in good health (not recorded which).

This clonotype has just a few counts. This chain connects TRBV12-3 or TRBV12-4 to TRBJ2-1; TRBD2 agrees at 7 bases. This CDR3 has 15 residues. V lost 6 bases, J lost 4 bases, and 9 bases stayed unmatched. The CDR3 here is CASSRSGVRYNEQFF. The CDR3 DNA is TGTGCCAGCAGCCGGAGCGGGGTGCGTTACAATGAGCAGTTCTTC.

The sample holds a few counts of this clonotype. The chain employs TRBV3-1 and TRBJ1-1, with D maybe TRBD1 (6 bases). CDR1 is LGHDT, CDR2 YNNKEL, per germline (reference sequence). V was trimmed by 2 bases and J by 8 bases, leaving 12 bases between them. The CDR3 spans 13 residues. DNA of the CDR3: TGTGCCAGCAGCCAATACCGGGGGGGCGAAGCTTTCTTT. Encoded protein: CASSQYRGGEAFF.

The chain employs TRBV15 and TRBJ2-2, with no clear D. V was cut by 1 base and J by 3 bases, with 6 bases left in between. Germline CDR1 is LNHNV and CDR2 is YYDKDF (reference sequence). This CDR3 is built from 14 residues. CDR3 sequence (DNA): TGTGCCACCAGCAGAGCCCCGGACACCGGGGAGCTGTTTTTT. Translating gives CATSRAPDTGELFF.

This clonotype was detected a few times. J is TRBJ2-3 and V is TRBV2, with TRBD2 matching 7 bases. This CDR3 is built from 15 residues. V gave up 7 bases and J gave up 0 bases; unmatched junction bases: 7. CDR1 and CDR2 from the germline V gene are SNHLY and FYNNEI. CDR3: CASNPAGRSTDTQYF. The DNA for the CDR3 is TGTGCCAGCAACCCAGCGGGGCGTAGCACAGATACGCAGTATTTT.

In DNA form, the CDR3 reads TGTGCCACTAGGACAGGGATAGACGAAAAACTGTTTTTT. Translated, it gives CATRTGIDEKLFF. V and J are TRBV10-3 and TRBJ1-4; 8 bases match TRBD1. The trim removed 10 bases at V and 8 bases at J, leaving 9 bases unmatched. Germline CDR1 and CDR2: ENHRY and SYGVKD. The length of the CDR3 is 13 residues.

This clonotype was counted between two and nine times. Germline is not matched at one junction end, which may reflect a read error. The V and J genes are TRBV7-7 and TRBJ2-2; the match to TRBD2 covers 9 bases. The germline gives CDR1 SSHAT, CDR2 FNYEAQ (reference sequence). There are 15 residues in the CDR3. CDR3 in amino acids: CASSLGAGGTGELFF. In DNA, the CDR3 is TGTGCTAGCAGCTTAGGAGCGGGGGGCACCGGGGAGCTGTTTTTT.

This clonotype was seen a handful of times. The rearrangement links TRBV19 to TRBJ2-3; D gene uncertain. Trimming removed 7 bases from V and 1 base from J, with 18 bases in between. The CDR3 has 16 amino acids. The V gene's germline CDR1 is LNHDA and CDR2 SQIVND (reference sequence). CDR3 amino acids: CASTPVGTYRTDTQYF. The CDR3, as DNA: TGTGCCAGTACTCCCGTCGGCACATACCGCACAGATACGCAGTATTTT.

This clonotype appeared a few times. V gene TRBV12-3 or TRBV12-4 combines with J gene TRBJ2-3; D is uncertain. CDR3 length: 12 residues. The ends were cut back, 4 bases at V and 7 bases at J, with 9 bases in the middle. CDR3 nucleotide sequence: TGTGCCAGCAGTTACCGGACCCATACGCAGTATTTT. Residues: CASSYRTHTQYF.

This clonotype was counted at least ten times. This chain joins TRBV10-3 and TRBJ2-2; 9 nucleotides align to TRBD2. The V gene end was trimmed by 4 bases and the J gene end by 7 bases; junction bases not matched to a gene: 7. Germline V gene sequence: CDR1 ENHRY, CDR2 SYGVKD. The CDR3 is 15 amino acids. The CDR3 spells CAISVRLAGFGELFF. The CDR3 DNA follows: TGTGCCATCAGTGTCCGGCTAGCGGGGTTCGGGGAGCTGTTTTTT.

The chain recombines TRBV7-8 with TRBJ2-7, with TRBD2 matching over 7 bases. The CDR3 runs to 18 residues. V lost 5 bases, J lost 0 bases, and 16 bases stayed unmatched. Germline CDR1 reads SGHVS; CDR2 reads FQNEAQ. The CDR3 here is CASSAPPWERGTSYEQYV. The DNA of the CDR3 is TGTGCCAGCAGCGCCCCCCCTTGGGAGCGGGGCACCTCCTACGAGCAGTACGTC.

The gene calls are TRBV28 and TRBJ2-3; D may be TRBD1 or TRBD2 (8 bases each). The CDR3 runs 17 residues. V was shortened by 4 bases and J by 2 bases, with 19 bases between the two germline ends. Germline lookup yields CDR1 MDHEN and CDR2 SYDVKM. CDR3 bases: TGTGCCAGCAGTTCTCCGGGGGGGACAGGTCACACAGATACGCAGTATTTT. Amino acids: CASSSPGGTGHTDTQYF.

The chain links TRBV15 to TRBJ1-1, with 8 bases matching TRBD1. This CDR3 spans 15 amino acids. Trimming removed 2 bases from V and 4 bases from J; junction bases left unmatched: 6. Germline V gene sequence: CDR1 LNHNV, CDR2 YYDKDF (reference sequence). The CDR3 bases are TGTGCCACCAGCAGAAATCCTACAGGGGGCACTGAAGCTTTCTTT. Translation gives CATSRNPTGGTEAFF.

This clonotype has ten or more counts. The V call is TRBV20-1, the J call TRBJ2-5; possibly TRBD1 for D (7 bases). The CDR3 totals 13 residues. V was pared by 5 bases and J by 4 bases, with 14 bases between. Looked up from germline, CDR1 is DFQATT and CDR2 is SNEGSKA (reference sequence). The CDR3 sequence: CSALPQGGETQYF. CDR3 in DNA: TGCAGTGCTTTACCCCAGGGGGGAGAGACCCAGTACTTC.

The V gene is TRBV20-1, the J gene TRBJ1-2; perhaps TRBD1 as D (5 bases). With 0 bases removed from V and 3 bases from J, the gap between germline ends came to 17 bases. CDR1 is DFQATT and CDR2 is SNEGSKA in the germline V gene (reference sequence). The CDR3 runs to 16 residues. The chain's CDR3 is CSARDRLKGRDYGYTF. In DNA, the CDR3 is TGCAGTGCTAGAGATAGGCTAAAGGGCAGGGACTATGGCTACACCTTC.

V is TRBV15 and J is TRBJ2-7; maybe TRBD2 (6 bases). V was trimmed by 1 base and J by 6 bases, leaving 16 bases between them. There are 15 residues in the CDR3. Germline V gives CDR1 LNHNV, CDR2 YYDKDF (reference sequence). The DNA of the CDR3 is TGTGCCACCAGCAGAGGATCCGGGGGACCTTTCGAGCAGTACGTC. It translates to CATSRGSGGPFEQYV.

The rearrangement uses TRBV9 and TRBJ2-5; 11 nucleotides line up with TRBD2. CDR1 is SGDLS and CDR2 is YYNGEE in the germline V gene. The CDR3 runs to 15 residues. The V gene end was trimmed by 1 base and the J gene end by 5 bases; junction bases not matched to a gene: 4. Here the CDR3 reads CASSVMSSGRETQYF. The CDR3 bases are TGTGCCAGCAGCGTAATGTCTAGCGGGAGGGAGACCCAGTACTTC. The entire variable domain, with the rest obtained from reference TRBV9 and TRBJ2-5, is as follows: DSGVTQTPKHLITATGQRVTLRCSPRSGDLSVYWYQQSLDQGLQFLIQYYNGEERAKGNILERFSAQQFPDLHSELNLSSLELGDSALYFCASSVMSSGRETQYFGPGTRLLVL.

The CDR3 DNA reads as TGTGCCAGCAGTTTTTGGGAGGGCTCCAACTATGGCTACACCTTC. It specifies CASSFWEGSNYGYTF. This chain uses TRBV12-3 or TRBV12-4 with TRBJ1-2; D is unresolved. The V end was cut by 3 bases, the J end by 2 bases, with 13 bases between. This CDR3 is 15 amino acids long.

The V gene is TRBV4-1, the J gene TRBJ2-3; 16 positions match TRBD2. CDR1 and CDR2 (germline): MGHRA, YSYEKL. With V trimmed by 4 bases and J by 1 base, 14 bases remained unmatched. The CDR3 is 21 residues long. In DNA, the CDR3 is TGCGCCAGCAGCCCGGGACGGGGGACTAGCGGGAGGGCCCAGGGCACAGATACGCAGTATTTT. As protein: CASSPGRGTSGRAQGTDTQYF.

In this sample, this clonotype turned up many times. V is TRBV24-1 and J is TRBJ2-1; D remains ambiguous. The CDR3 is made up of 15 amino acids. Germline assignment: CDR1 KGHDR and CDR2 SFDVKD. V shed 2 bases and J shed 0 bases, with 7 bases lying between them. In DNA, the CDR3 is TGTGCCACCAGTGATTGGCAGAGCTCCTACAATGAGCAGTTCTTC. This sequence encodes CATSDWQSSYNEQFF.

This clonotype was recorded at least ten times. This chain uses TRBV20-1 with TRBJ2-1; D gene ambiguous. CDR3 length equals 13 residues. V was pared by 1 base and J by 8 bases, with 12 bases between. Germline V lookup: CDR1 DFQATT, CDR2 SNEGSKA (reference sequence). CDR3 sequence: CSARAPVSDEQFF. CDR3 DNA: TGCAGTGCTAGAGCCCCTGTCAGCGATGAGCAGTTCTTC.

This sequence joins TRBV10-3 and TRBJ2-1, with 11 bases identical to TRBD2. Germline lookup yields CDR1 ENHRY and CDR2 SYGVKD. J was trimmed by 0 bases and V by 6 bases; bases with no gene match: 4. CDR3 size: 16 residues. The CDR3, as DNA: TGTGCCATCAGGGCTAGCGGGGGGAGCTCCTACAATGAGCAGTTCTTC. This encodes CAIRASGGSSYNEQFF.

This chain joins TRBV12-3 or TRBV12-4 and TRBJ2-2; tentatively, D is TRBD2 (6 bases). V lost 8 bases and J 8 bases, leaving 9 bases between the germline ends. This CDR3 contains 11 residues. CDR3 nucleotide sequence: TGTGCCAGCGAACGGGAGGGGGAGCTGTTTTTT. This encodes CASEREGELFF.